These 15 T cell receptor beta chains were sequenced from one sample in a study of identical twins. In TCRdb, the 5' RACE reads were re-called with MiXCR into one record per CDR3 protein. The sample lists 450,000 or so distinct CDR3 sequences; 13% to 15% were seen once. This sample also appeared in a second study, on yellow fever vaccine responses in identical twins.

Specimen: CD4+ T cells sorted from blood. All receptors come from a woman younger than 30 in good health.

The chain recombines TRBV12-3 or TRBV12-4 with TRBJ1-4, with a possible D match to TRBD1 (5 bases). V was clipped by 2 bases and J by 7 bases, with 8 bases between them. This CDR3 comprises 13 residues. In DNA form, the CDR3 reads TGTGCCAGCAGTTTAATGGGGGGTGAAAAACTGTTTTTT. The encoded protein is CASSLMGGEKLFF.

The rearrangement joins TRBV12-3 or TRBV12-4 to TRBJ2-5; tentatively, D is TRBD1 or TRBD2 (6 bases each). The V and J ends lost 1 base and 5 bases respectively, with 17 bases between them. This CDR3 is built from 16 residues. The DNA for the CDR3 is TGTGCCAGCAGTTTAGACCTAGGGGGGAATGAGGAGACCCAGTACTTC. As protein: CASSLDLGGNEETQYF.

The chain joins TRBV24-1 to TRBJ2-1; 10 positions agree with TRBD2. Germline V gene lookup returns CDR1 KGHDR and CDR2 SFDVKD. V shed 7 bases and J 9 bases; nucleotides not matched to a gene: 11. This CDR3 is built from 15 residues. CDR3 residues: CATSSSGRAQIEQFF. CDR3 in DNA: TGTGCCACCAGCTCGAGCGGGAGGGCCCAAATTGAGCAGTTCTTC.

There are a few counts of this clonotype. The chain has TRBV11-3 and TRBJ2-5; TRBD1 matches at 10 bases. From germline, CDR1 is SGHNT and CDR2 YENEEA. CDR3 length equals 15 residues. The J segment lost 7 bases and the V segment lost 3 bases, leaving 8 bases of the junction unmatched. CDR3 amino acids: CASSFSPGQGSTQYF. The DNA for the CDR3 is TGTGCCAGCAGCTTTTCTCCGGGACAGGGGTCGACCCAGTACTTC.

This clonotype has at least ten counts. The chain links TRBV3-1 to TRBJ2-1, with D tentatively TRBD2 (5 bases). The CDR3 contains 12 residues. In germline, CDR1 is LGHDT, CDR2 YNNKEL (reference sequence). V lost 5 bases to trimming and J lost 9 bases, with 11 bases between them. CDR3 protein: CASSNTRVEQFF. CDR3 coding DNA: TGTGCCAGCAGCAATACTAGAGTTGAGCAGTTCTTC.

This clonotype was picked up a small number of times. This rearrangement joins TRBV25-1 to TRBJ2-5; 10 bases match TRBD1. V lost 6 bases to trimming and J lost 2 bases; unmatched junction nucleotides: 15. CDR1 is MGHDK, CDR2 SYGVNS, per germline. The CDR3 covers 18 residues. The CDR3, as DNA: TGTGCCAGCAGCGCAACCGGGACAGGGGTGGCCAGGCAAGAGACCCAGTACTTC. It yields the protein CASSATGTGVARQETQYF.

This rearrangement joins TRBV20-1 to TRBJ2-3, with D maybe TRBD2 (6 bases). V was cut by 3 bases and J by 7 bases, with 20 bases left in between. Germline V lookup: CDR1 DFQATT, CDR2 SNEGSKA (reference sequence). The CDR3 spans 15 residues. CDR3 in DNA: TGCAGTGCTAGCCCCGCGGGGCCCCTGGGAAATACGCAGTATTTT. Its protein is CSASPAGPLGNTQYF.

This clonotype was recorded a few times. J is TRBJ2-4 and V is TRBV20-1; 9 nucleotides agree with TRBD2. V was pared by 6 bases and J by 3 bases, with 9 bases of the junction left unmatched. Germline CDR1 and CDR2: DFQATT and SNEGSKA (reference sequence). The CDR3 is 15 amino acids. The CDR3 loop reads CSALRLAVIKNIQYF. The CDR3 DNA reads TGCAGTGCACTAAGACTAGCGGTTATCAAAAACATTCAGTACTTC.

This chain joins TRBV7-2 and TRBJ2-3, with D uncertain. Looked up from germline, CDR1 is SGHTA and CDR2 is FQGNSA. The CDR3 is 17 amino acids. V dropped 3 bases and J dropped 3 bases, with 19 bases sitting between them. CDR3 region: CASSFNGPILGTDTQYF. Written as DNA, the CDR3 is TGTGCCAGCAGCTTTAACGGACCCATCCTTGGGACAGATACGCAGTATTTT.

A few counts support this clonotype. V gene TRBV25-1 combines with J gene TRBJ2-2; D not resolved. Germline CDR1 is MGHDK and CDR2 is SYGVNS. The V end was cut by 4 bases, the J end by 5 bases, with 14 bases between. This CDR3 is built from 15 residues. In DNA, the CDR3 is TGTGCCAGCAGTGCCCCCAATTCCGGGACCGGGGAGCTGTTTTTT. Amino acids: CASSAPNSGTGELFF.

This clonotype has a handful of counts. The DNA for the CDR3 is TGTGCCAGCAGCCCAGGACCGGGACTAGCGGGCTTAGGGGAGATCAATGAGCAGTTCTTC. Amino acids: CASSPGPGLAGLGEINEQFF. The chain employs TRBV4-2 and TRBJ2-1; 12 bases map to TRBD2. V lost 4 bases and J lost 6; bases outside the gene matches: 19. CDR1 is LGHNA and CDR2 is YNFKEQ in the germline V gene. The CDR3 runs to 20 residues.

This clonotype has a count of ten or more. This chain uses TRBV7-9 with TRBJ2-3; D may correspond to TRBD1 or TRBD2 (6 bases each). Trimming removed 0 bases from V and 6 bases from J, with 10 bases in between. CDR1 is SEHNR and CDR2 is FQNEAQ in the germline V gene (reference sequence). The CDR3 contains 14 residues. CDR3 sequence: CASSLAGGGDTQYF. The CDR3 coding sequence is TGTGCCAGCAGCTTAGCGGGGGGCGGGGATACGCAGTATTTT.

This chain joins TRBV3-1 and TRBJ2-2; D is ambiguous. Trimming removed 10 bases at V and 3 bases at J, with 9 bases between. Germline values: CDR1 LGHDT, CDR2 YNNKEL (reference sequence). CDR3 length: 12 amino acids. The CDR3 loop is CATSFYTGELFF. CDR3 nucleotide sequence: TGTGCCACCTCTTTTTACACCGGGGAGCTGTTTTTT.

There are many counts of this clonotype. V is TRBV5-1 and J is TRBJ2-3, with D perhaps given as TRBD1 or TRBD2 (5 bases each). The CDR3 consists of 15 residues. Trimming stripped 3 bases from V and 0 bases from J, with 11 bases between. Germline CDR1 is SGHRS and CDR2 is YFSETQ. The CDR3 loop is CASSSGTRSTDTQYF. CDR3 DNA sequence: TGCGCCAGCAGCTCCGGGACCCGGAGCACAGATACGCAGTATTTT.

The chain joins TRBV5-1 to TRBJ1-1, with D unresolved. Germline CDR1 is SGHRS and CDR2 is YFSETQ. This CDR3 has 13 amino acids. Trimming cost V 1 base and J 5 bases, with 9 bases left between them. The CDR3 region has the DNA TGCGCCAGCAGCTTGCCGTCGGAGACTGAAGCTTTCTTT. Amino acid sequence: CASSLPSETEAFF.